Sequencing of this T cell receptor beta chain was carried out in a study of T cell changes during pregnancy in multiple sclerosis. The CDR3 has 15 residues. Unmatched junction bases numbered 8, after V lost 4 bases and J lost 1 base. Germline lookup yields CDR1 SGHNT and CDR2 YYREEE (reference sequence). Clones were read by immunoSEQ multiplex PCR, and TCRdb kept only the in-frame ones, dropping some. This table has about 67,000 clones, 90% to 95% appearing once. Here the sequenced sample was peripheral blood, taken in the first trimester of pregnancy. The sequence derives from a female donor in good health, enrolled as a control in a pregnancy study. The genes are TRBV5-4 and TRBJ2-7, with 7 positions matching TRBD1. Here the CDR3 DNA reads TGTGCCAGCAGCGGCGACTCCAGGGGGTCCTACGAGCAGTACTTC. Amino acid sequence: CASSGDSRGSYEQYF.